A single sample gave rise to the 22 T cell receptor beta chains below, sequenced in a study of cytomegalovirus exposure and HLA in healthy donors. Primers included in the PCR were 60 Vbeta and 13 Jbeta primers. Profiled with immunoSEQ multiplex PCR; TCRdb holds only in-frame clones, not every one. The sample lists about 140,000 clones, 70% to 80% occurring once. Specimen: PBMCs. The receptor set was obtained from a man younger than 35 in good health and CMV-seronegative.

This sequence joins TRBV4-2 and TRBJ2-5, with TRBD2 matching 8 bases. Germline loops: CDR1 LGHNA, CDR2 YNFKEQ. Trimming cost V 1 base and J 5 bases; bases outside gene matches: 9. The CDR3 is made up of 16 amino acids. CDR3 residues: CASSQGAGGAVETQYF. In DNA form, the CDR3 reads TGTGCCAGCAGCCAAGGGGCCGGGGGGGCCGTGGAGACCCAGTACTTC.

The chain recombines TRBV6-6 with TRBJ1-3, with D maybe TRBD1 (6 bases). This CDR3 contains 14 residues. The germline V gene has CDR1 MNHNY and CDR2 SVGAGI (reference sequence). The V end lost 6 bases, the J end lost 1 base, and 10 bases lay between the germline ends. The DNA for the CDR3 is TGTGCCAGCAGCAACAGGGTTTCTGGAAACACCATATATTTT. Translating it yields CASSNRVSGNTIYF.

This chain connects TRBV7-6 to TRBJ2-7; possible D gene TRBD1, 6 bases. V lost 0 bases to trimming and J lost 0 bases, with 18 bases between them. The CDR3 has 18 amino acids. Germline assignment: CDR1 SGHVS and CDR2 FNYEAQ. Written as DNA, the CDR3 is TGTGCCAGCAGCTTAGCCTATACCGGACAGCAGGACTCCTACGAGCAGTACTTC. Translation: CASSLAYTGQQDSYEQYF.

V usage is TRBV28 and J usage is TRBJ1-2, with a weak D call TRBD1 (5 bases). The germline V and J ends were trimmed by 3 bases and 4 bases, with 12 bases remaining between them. This CDR3 comprises 14 residues. Germline V CDR1 and CDR2: MDHEN, SYDVKM. CDR3 nucleotide sequence: TGTGCCAGCAGTTTGGCAGGGCTACCCTATGGCTACACCTTC. Its protein product is CASSLAGLPYGYTF.

The rearrangement joins TRBV4-2 to TRBJ2-4, with 14 nucleotides matching TRBD2. CDR1 is LGHNA, CDR2 YNFKEQ, per germline. The CDR3 runs to 17 residues. J lost 4 bases, V lost 3 bases, and 5 bases had no gene match. The CDR3 DNA is TGTGCCAGCAGCCACGGACTAGCGGGAGGTACTAAAAACATTCAGTACTTC. This sequence encodes CASSHGLAGGTKNIQYF.

This clone was counted a few times. The V gene is TRBV5-1, the J gene TRBJ1-1; 9 bases fit TRBD1. The J segment lost 0 bases and the V segment lost 4 bases, leaving 4 bases of the junction unmatched. This CDR3 is built from 15 residues. The germline gives CDR1 SGHRS, CDR2 YFSETQ. The DNA of the CDR3 is TGCGCCAGCAGCCCGGGACAGGGTCTGAACACTGAAGCTTTCTTT. Translation: CASSPGQGLNTEAFF.

This clone was seen a single time. The gene calls are TRBV7-9 and TRBJ2-5, with D perhaps matching TRBD1 (6 bases). The V end was cut by 5 bases, the J end by 1 base, with 20 bases between. The CDR3 loop spans 17 amino acids. CDR1 SEHNR and CDR2 FQNEAQ come from the germline V gene (reference sequence). CDR3 DNA: TGTGCCAGCAGCCATACGGCGGACAGTAGAGGCCAAGAGACCCAGTACTTC. Its protein product is CASSHTADSRGQETQYF.

J is TRBJ2-5 and V is TRBV6-5; a possible D gene is TRBD2 (5 bases). V lost 0 bases to trimming and J lost 5 bases, with 13 bases between them. Germline V lookup: CDR1 MNHEY, CDR2 SVGAGI. The CDR3 runs to 15 residues. The CDR3 is CASSYSPSRSETQYF. The CDR3 DNA sequence: TGTGCCAGCAGTTACTCGCCTAGCAGGTCGGAGACCCAGTACTTC.

The chain couples TRBV18 to TRBJ2-7, with D possibly TRBD1 on 5 matching bases. The CDR3 consists of 14 residues. Trimming removed 2 bases from V and 2 bases from J, with 10 bases in between. CDR1 KGHSH and CDR2 LQKENI come from the germline V gene. The CDR3 coding sequence is TGTGCCAGCTCACCAGGGGCGGTAACCTACGAGCAGTACTTC. Amino acids: CASSPGAVTYEQYF.

This clone was seen a few times. This sequence joins TRBV15 and TRBJ1-2, with 9 positions matching TRBD1. Per the germline V gene, CDR1 is LNHNV and CDR2 is YYDKDF (reference sequence). This CDR3 spans 15 amino acids. Trimming removed 7 bases from V and 6 bases from J; junction bases left unmatched: 12. The CDR3 sequence: CATTPGRDRANGYTF. The CDR3, as DNA: TGTGCCACCACCCCGGGAAGGGACAGGGCTAATGGCTACACCTTC.

This sequence joins TRBV10-2 and TRBJ2-2, with TRBD2 identical over 9 bases. Germline V CDR1 and CDR2: WSHSY, SAAADI. There are 15 residues in the CDR3. V was clipped by 5 bases and J by 1 base; unmatched bases: 2. DNA for the CDR3: TGCGCCAGCAGTTTGACTAGCGGGAACACCGGGGAGCTGTTTTTT. This encodes CASSLTSGNTGELFF.

In its sample, this clone was seen a few times. The chain combines TRBV6-6 with TRBJ1-4; tentatively, D is TRBD1 (5 bases). V shed 6 bases and J shed 1 base, with 12 bases lying between them. The CDR3 covers 15 residues. Germline V gene data show CDR1 as MNHNY and CDR2 as SVGAGI (reference sequence). For the CDR3, the DNA is TGTGCCAGCAGGGGAACAGGTGGAACTAATGAAAAACTGTTTTTT. Translating gives CASRGTGGTNEKLFF.

V gene TRBV11-2 combines with J gene TRBJ2-5; 8 nucleotides align to TRBD2. V was clipped by 5 bases and J by 0 bases; unmatched bases: 8. The V gene's germline CDR1 is SGHAT and CDR2 FQNNGV. There are 16 residues in the CDR3. The CDR3 here is CASSALGGGYQETQYF. CDR3 nucleotides: TGTGCCAGCAGCGCCCTTGGCGGGGGGTACCAAGAGACCCAGTACTTC.

The rearrangement uses TRBV19 and TRBJ1-4; 9 bases match TRBD1. CDR3 size: 15 residues. Germline CDR1 and CDR2: LNHDA and SQIVND (reference sequence). Unmatched junction bases numbered 9, after V lost 5 bases and J lost 8 bases. The chain's CDR3 is CASSFGQGMREKLFF. CDR3 in DNA: TGTGCCAGTAGTTTCGGACAGGGGATGAGAGAAAAACTGTTTTTT.

The chain carries TRBV5-1 and TRBJ2-7; 12 bases align to TRBD1. The CDR3 consists of 15 residues. The J segment lost 2 bases and the V segment lost 2 bases, leaving 2 bases of the junction unmatched. From germline, CDR1 is SGHRS and CDR2 YFSETQ. DNA for the CDR3: TGCGCCAGCAGCTTAGGGACAGGGGGCCCCTACGAGCAGTACTTC. Protein product: CASSLGTGGPYEQYF.

In DNA form, the CDR3 reads TGTGCCAGCTCACCACCGGGAGGGGTTGGATATCAGCCCCAGCATTTT. It codes for CASSPPGGVGYQPQHF. The rearrangement uses TRBV18 and TRBJ1-5; D is perhaps TRBD1 (5 bases). Trimming took 0 bases from V and 5 from J, leaving 14 bases between them. This CDR3 spans 16 amino acids. Germline lookup yields CDR1 KGHSH and CDR2 LQKENI.

The chain employs TRBV9 and TRBJ2-2; 9 positions match TRBD2. The CDR3 sequence is 15 residues long. Looked up from germline, CDR1 is SGDLS and CDR2 is YYNGEE. With V trimmed by 3 bases and J by 7 bases, 7 bases remained unmatched. CDR3 sequence (DNA): TGTGCCAGCAGCGCCGGGACTAGCCGTGACGGGGAGCTGTTTTTT. As protein: CASSAGTSRDGELFF.

The chain has TRBV7-3 and TRBJ2-2; 9 nucleotides line up with TRBD1. Germline V gene sequence: CDR1 SGHTA, CDR2 FQGTGA. The V gene end was trimmed by 4 bases and the J gene end by 4 bases; junction bases not matched to a gene: 10. This CDR3 spans 17 amino acids. The CDR3 reads CASSSPDRGASTGELFF. The CDR3 DNA reads as TGTGCCAGCAGCTCCCCGGACAGGGGCGCGAGCACCGGGGAGCTGTTTTTT.

This sequence joins TRBV5-1 and TRBJ1-2; D remains unclear. This CDR3 is built from 11 residues. Trimming pared 4 bases from V and 7 bases from J, leaving 8 bases between. From germline, CDR1 is SGHRS and CDR2 YFSETQ. CDR3 region: CASSPGAGYTF. The CDR3 DNA follows: TGCGCCAGCAGCCCCGGAGCTGGCTACACCTTC.

This clone was counted once. The chain has TRBV5-3 and TRBJ2-7, with D uncertain. TRBV5-3 is designated an ORF whose function remains uncertain. Trimming stripped 4 bases from V and 1 base from J, with 15 bases between. CDR3 size: 15 residues. The CDR3 DNA sequence: TGTGCCAGAAGCCCGAGCACGAATGGTTCCTACGAGCAGTACTTC. It yields the protein CARSPSTNGSYEQYF.

The chain carries TRBV6-6 and TRBJ1-1; 8 nucleotides match TRBD1. The CDR3 length is 15 residues. Unmatched junction bases numbered 7, after V lost 1 base and J lost 6 bases. Germline loops: CDR1 MNHNY, CDR2 SVGAGI (reference sequence). The CDR3 here is CASSYFEGRGPEAFF. The DNA of the CDR3 is TGTGCCAGCAGTTACTTTGAGGGCAGGGGGCCTGAAGCTTTCTTT.

This chain connects TRBV6-4 to TRBJ2-2; 9 bases agree with TRBD1. The CDR3 has 14 amino acids. Trimming at V came to 3 bases and at J to 7 bases, leaving 3 bases not matched to a gene. CDR1 is MRHNA, CDR2 SNTAGT, per germline. The CDR3 spells CASSEGQGNGELFF. CDR3 DNA: TGTGCCAGCAGTGAGGGACAGGGAAACGGGGAGCTGTTTTTT.